This T cell receptor beta chain was recovered during a study of T-cell memory formation after mild COVID-19 (dated by TCRdb to about 2021). Regarding the complete study: TCR sequence clusters from the two donors were found to be largely donor specific. T-cell clones expanding and contracting after mild COVID-19 in a couple of donors were tracked by longitudinal TCRalpha and TCRbeta repertoire sequencing. Two young, previously healthy adult volunteers made up the cohort, one male and one female. Study-wide conclusions, independent of this receptor: SARS-CoV-2 specificity was not confirmed for the second-wave clones peaking on day 37. Clones contracting from day 15 to 85 had balanced CD4/CD8 phenotypes, while a second wave expanding from day 15 to 37 was biased towards CD4+. The study covered only a couple of mild cases, and larger cohorts including severe cases with pre-infection samples were considered necessary. Some responding clones were detected in pre-infection memory, suggesting pre-existing cross-reactive memory T cells joined the SARS-CoV-2 response. Contracting CD4+ clones were located mainly in the CM and EM memory subsets, whereas CD8+ clones were found to be enriched in EMRA.

Ficoll-Paque density gradient centrifugation was the method used to isolate PBMCs. Ten or more counts support this clonotype. Its antigen remains unidentified. The sample holds no much larger clone one base away, and base qualities are not on file. Sequencing relied on an Illumina NovaSeq 6000. TCRalpha and TCRbeta cDNA libraries were constructed by 5'RACE with constant-segment primers, with sample barcodes and unique molecular identifiers being introduced. RNA was extracted from every sample with Trizol reagent. The libraries were amplified in two PCR steps, and the second step added a second sample barcode and Illumina TruSeq adapters. The libraries were sequenced on an Illumina NovaSeq using 2 x 150 bp paired-end reads. The study's processing was this. With migec v1.2.7, reads were demultiplexed and then collapsed into UMI-guided consensus sequences. Using mixcr v2.1.11, UMI consensuses were aligned to TRA and TRB V and J templates and then assembled into clonotypes. Clonotypes were classified as expanded or contracted when called significant by both edgeR and NoisET, with noise models trained on biological replicates. For edgeR calls, the cutoffs were a false discovery rate-adjusted p below 0.01 and a log2 fold-change threshold of 1. As an exploratory analysis of dynamics, PCA with hierarchical clustering was applied to max-normalized trajectories of the 1000 most abundant clonotypes. The CD4 or CD8 phenotype of responding clones was assigned using the separately sequenced CD4+ and CD8+ repertoires. TCRdb trimmed the raw reads at Q25, called clones with MiXCR and kept productive beta chains. Entries are consolidated by CDR3 protein sequence, retaining the most common genes and DNA. The V and J calls and clone size come from TCRdb's table, not from the authors' own analysis. The table for this sample lists more than 350,000 distinct CDR3 sequences; 20% to 25% of them were counted only once. The ten largest make up approximately 12% of the sample.

From V the trimming removes 1 base and from J it removes 5 bases, while the gene matches leave 7 bases of the junction unaccounted for. The CDR3 numbers 15 residues from cysteine through phenylalanine. Kept here is only the CDR3 DNA, which spans 45 bases and is read in frame from base 1. CDR1 DFQATT and CDR2 SNEGSKA were looked up in the germline V gene (reference sequence). Material: PBMCs or a T cell subset sorted from them (not recorded which). The sequence derives from an adult woman who had mild COVID-19 (a few samples of this study predate the infection). The sample titles of this study are shuffled in the database, so cell type and time point are left out; the donor was told from shared clones. This chain joins TRBV20-1 to TRBJ2-2, and 7 junction bases match TRBD1. Here is the DNA: TGCAGTGCTAGAGGCACAGGGGCGCTGACCGGGGAGCTGTTTTTT. Translated, it reads CSARGTGALTGELFF.